This TCR beta chain was sequenced in a study of identical twins. Whole-study results and caveats: Alpha sequences out of frame and shared by twins had excess low generation probability.

To note about this clonotype: Its antigen is still unknown. A read error may account for a junction end that differs from germline.

TCRdb processed the 5' RACE reads anew with MiXCR; each CDR3 protein has one entry. The sample lists roughly 250,000 distinct CDR3 sequences, 7.5% occurring once. The sample was also linked to a second study, of yellow fever vaccine responses in identical twins.

This receptor was taken from a woman under 30 in good health. The sequenced sample was CD8+ T cells sorted from blood.

CDR3 DNA sequence: TGTGCCAGCAGAGCTGCGCCACGGGCCAAAAACATTCAGTATTTC. Translated: CASRAAPRAKNIQYF. This chain uses TRBV7-7 with TRBJ2-4; D is unclear. The CDR3 runs 15 residues. The V gene's germline CDR1 is SSHAT and CDR2 FNYEAQ (reference sequence). The full variable domain, in which reference TRBV7-7 and TRBJ2-4 provide the parts outside the CDR3, is GAGVSQSPRYKVTKRGQDVTLRCDPISSHATLYWYQQALGQGPEFLTYFNYEAQPDKSGLPSDRFSAERPEGSISTLTIQRTEQRDSAMYRCASRAAPRAKNIQYFGAGTRLSVL.